A single sample is the source of the 29 T cell receptor beta chains below, sequenced in a study of T cell changes during pregnancy in multiple sclerosis. TCRdb keeps only in-frame clones here, not all; method: immunoSEQ multiplex PCR. This table has 55,000 to 70,000 clones, approximately 91% appearing once. The starting material was CD4+ T cells from peripheral blood mononuclear cells, obtained in the third trimester of pregnancy. The source is a female donor with multiple sclerosis, enrolled in a pregnancy study.

This clone was counted once. The chain combines TRBV30 with TRBJ2-2; D not resolved. V lost 4 bases and J lost 4, with 13 bases in between. The CDR3 has 14 amino acids. CDR1 is GTSNPN and CDR2 is SVGIG in the germline V gene (reference sequence). DNA of the CDR3: TGTGCCTGGAATTTTGGGCCCGGCACCGGGGAGCTGTTTTTT. Protein: CAWNFGPGTGELFF.

This clone was detected once. Written as DNA, the CDR3 is TGCAGGGGGGGGGCCCCCCCGGAAGCTTTCTTT. Its protein product is CRGGAPPEAFF. V is TRBV20-1 and J is TRBJ1-1, with D perhaps matching TRBD1 (6 bases). Germline values: CDR1 DFQATT, CDR2 SNEGSKA (reference sequence). The CDR3 loop spans 11 amino acids.

The rearrangement uses TRBV7-2 and TRBJ2-6; D remains unclear. CDR1 SGHTA and CDR2 FQGNSA come from the germline V gene. CDR3 size: 14 residues. The V gene lost 0 bases and the J gene lost 4 bases, with 4 bases spanning the gap. The CDR3 here is CASSLAQGANVLTF. The CDR3 region has the DNA TGTGCCAGCAGCTTAGCTCAGGGGGCCAACGTCCTGACTTTC.

The V call is TRBV6-5, the J call TRBJ1-5, with 8 bases identical to TRBD1. V trimming: 0 bases; J trimming: 6 bases; junction bases outside the gene matches: 4. CDR1 is MNHEY and CDR2 is SVGAGI in the germline V gene. CDR3 length: 15 residues. CDR3 loop: CASSYSGQGGQPQHF. The CDR3 bases are TGTGCCAGCAGTTACTCCGGACAGGGCGGTCAGCCCCAGCATTTT.

Here the CDR3 DNA reads TGTGCCAGTTCCATCGCCAGGGCCGTGGCCTACGAGCAGTACTTC. It yields the protein CASSIARAVAYEQYF. This rearrangement joins TRBV28 to TRBJ2-7, with D possibly matching TRBD1 (5 bases). Germline V lookup: CDR1 MDHEN, CDR2 SYDVKM. There are 15 residues in the CDR3. Trimming stripped 9 bases from V and 2 bases from J, with 20 bases between.

This clone has more than one count but fewer than ten. The same CDR3 also results from other DNA sequences found in this sample. This rearrangement joins TRBV19 to TRBJ2-7; 12 positions agree with TRBD2. The CDR3 has 13 residues. V lost 8 bases, J lost 2 bases, and 1 base stayed unmatched. Germline V CDR1 and CDR2: LNHDA, SQIVND (reference sequence). In DNA, the CDR3 is TGTGCCAGTCGGACTAGCGGGACCTACGAGCAGTACTTC. This translates into CASRTSGTYEQYF.

The chain recombines TRBV6-1 with TRBJ2-7; maybe TRBD2 (7 bases). Germline CDR1 and CDR2: MNHNS and SASEGT. V was clipped by 7 bases and J by 6 bases, with 19 bases between them. The CDR3 sequence is 14 residues long. CDR3: CASTSTGTKGEQYF. The CDR3 bases are TGTGCCAGCACTTCAACAGGGACTAAGGGCGAGCAGTACTTC.

The J gene is TRBJ2-3, the V gene TRBV27, with a possible D match to TRBD2 (7 bases). The germline V gene has CDR1 MNHEY and CDR2 SMNVEV (reference sequence). Trimming removed 8 bases from V and 4 bases from J, with 16 bases in between. CDR3 length: 14 amino acids. CDR3 protein: CASRGGGGADTQYF. The CDR3 DNA follows: TGTGCCAGCCGCGGGGGCGGGGGTGCAGATACGCAGTATTTT.

This chain joins TRBV25-1 and TRBJ1-3; D possibly corresponds to TRBD1 (6 bases). Germline V gives CDR1 MGHDK, CDR2 SYGVNS. This CDR3 region has 15 residues. The germline V and J ends were trimmed by 3 bases and 4 bases, with 13 bases remaining between them. CDR3 residues: CASSDLRGSGNTIYF. CDR3 sequence (DNA): TGTGCCAGCAGTGACTTAAGGGGGTCAGGAAACACCATATATTTT.

The chain joins TRBV9 to TRBJ2-3, with a tentative D call TRBD2 (6 bases). Germline CDR1 reads SGDLS; CDR2 reads YYNGEE. Trimming took 2 bases from V and 0 from J, leaving 13 bases between them. CDR3 length: 16 residues. CDR3: CASSVGAGPSTDTQYF. DNA for the CDR3: TGTGCCAGCAGCGTCGGCGCGGGGCCTAGCACAGATACGCAGTATTTT.

This clone showed up just once. Here the CDR3 reads CASSREGGNGYTF. In DNA form, the CDR3 reads TGCGCCAGCAGTCGGGAAGGGGGAAATGGCTACACCTTC. This chain connects TRBV5-1 to TRBJ1-2; D is perhaps TRBD1 (6 bases). Per the germline V gene, CDR1 is SGHRS and CDR2 is YFSETQ. The germline V and J ends were trimmed by 5 bases and 6 bases, with 14 bases remaining between them. CDR3 length: 13 residues.

The V and J genes are TRBV15 and TRBJ2-7, with D perhaps TRBD2 (5 bases). The V end lost 0 bases, the J end lost 1 base, and 10 bases lay between the germline ends. Germline CDR1 reads LNHNV; CDR2 reads YYDKDF (reference sequence). This CDR3 comprises 15 residues. The CDR3 loop reads CATSRDLGSSYEQYF. The CDR3, as DNA: TGTGCCACCAGCAGAGATTTGGGGAGTTCCTACGAGCAGTACTTC.

The J gene is TRBJ2-5, the V gene TRBV19; perhaps TRBD1 as D (5 bases). Trimming left V 5 bases short and J 7 bases short, with 14 bases between. Looked up from germline, CDR1 is LNHDA and CDR2 is SQIVND (reference sequence). The CDR3 has 13 residues. The CDR3 loop reads CASSQGDILTQYF. The CDR3 DNA follows: TGTGCCAGTAGTCAGGGTGATATCCTGACCCAGTACTTC.

The chain links TRBV5-1 to TRBJ1-5; 9 bases match TRBD1. Germline CDR1 is SGHRS and CDR2 is YFSETQ. The trim removed 0 bases at V and 0 bases at J, leaving 4 bases unmatched. This CDR3 spans 17 amino acids. CDR3 in DNA: TGCGCCAGCAGCTTGGGAGGACAGGGGTATAGCAATCAGCCCCAGCATTTT. Protein: CASSLGGQGYSNQPQHF.

The gene calls are TRBV7-2 and TRBJ2-1; D remains ambiguous. Per germline, CDR1 SGHTA and CDR2 FQGNSA. The CDR3 runs 11 residues. The V end was cut by 5 bases, the J end by 4 bases, with 3 bases between. CDR3 protein: CASSPYNEQFF. The CDR3 bases are TGTGCCAGCAGCCCTTACAATGAGCAGTTCTTC.

This chain connects TRBV19 to TRBJ1-2; D ambiguous. Germline V gene lookup returns CDR1 LNHDA and CDR2 SQIVND (reference sequence). The V gene lost 8 bases and the J gene lost 8 bases, with 9 bases spanning the gap. The CDR3 contains 10 residues. This CDR3 reads CASGLRGYTF. The CDR3 DNA follows: TGTGCCAGTGGACTCCGCGGCTACACCTTC.

The chain links TRBV7-3 to TRBJ2-2; D is uncertain. CDR1 and CDR2 from the germline V gene are SGHTA and FQGTGA. The CDR3 extends over 13 amino acids. V lost 3 bases and J 2 bases, leaving 4 bases between the germline ends. CDR3 nucleotides: TGTGCCAGCAGCTTCAGAAACACCGGGGAGCTGTTTTTT. This translates into CASSFRNTGELFF.

This sequence joins TRBV9 and TRBJ1-4; TRBD1 might be the D (5 bases). V was pared by 0 bases and J by 4 bases, with 10 bases between. The CDR3 totals 15 residues. Per the germline V gene, CDR1 is SGDLS and CDR2 is YYNGEE. The CDR3 nucleotides are TGTGCCAGCAGCGTAGGTGGGGGGAATAATGAAAAACTGTTTTTT. Translation: CASSVGGGNNEKLFF.

The chain has TRBV29-1 and TRBJ2-3, with 8 bases that match TRBD2. With V trimmed by 4 bases and J by 5 bases, 11 bases remained unmatched. The length of the CDR3 is 15 residues. CDR1 and CDR2 (germline): SQVTM, ANQGSEA. The DNA for the CDR3 is TGCAGCGTTGCGGGGACAAGCGGGAGAGGAGATACGCAGTATTTT. Translating gives CSVAGTSGRGDTQYF.

The V call is TRBV7-9, the J call TRBJ1-2; 7 bases map to TRBD1. This CDR3 has 12 residues. Germline trimming cut 10 bases from V and 4 bases from J; bases unmatched to any gene: 6. Germline V gives CDR1 SEHNR, CDR2 FQNEAQ (reference sequence). This CDR3 is CATGQAGYGYTF. The CDR3 nucleotides are TGTGCCACAGGACAGGCGGGCTATGGCTACACCTTC.

This rearrangement joins TRBV27 to TRBJ1-4; 8 bases fit TRBD1. The CDR3 extends over 14 amino acids. The trim removed 5 bases at V and 5 bases at J, leaving 4 bases unmatched. The germline V gene encodes CDR1 MNHEY and CDR2 SMNVEV (reference sequence). The CDR3 is CASSRQGKNEKLFF. CDR3 DNA: TGTGCCAGCAGTAGACAGGGGAAGAATGAAAAACTGTTTTTT.

Only one count was recorded for this clone. The rearrangement uses TRBV11-3 and TRBJ2-2, with 9 bases identical to TRBD2. The V segment lost 6 bases and the J segment 8 bases; nucleotides outside the gene matches: 7. This CDR3 has 14 amino acids. Germline V gene lookup returns CDR1 SGHNT and CDR2 YENEEA. In DNA form, the CDR3 reads TGTGCCAGCAGGACTAGCGGTCAACCGGGGGAGCTGTTTTTT. It is translated as CASRTSGQPGELFF.

The chain employs TRBV18 and TRBJ2-1, with 8 bases that match TRBD1. V lost 5 bases and J lost 6; bases outside the gene matches: 0. Germline assignment: CDR1 KGHSH and CDR2 LQKENI. There are 12 residues in the CDR3. The CDR3 sequence: CASSGQGNEQFF. The CDR3 DNA sequence: TGTGCCAGCTCAGGACAGGGCAATGAGCAGTTCTTC.

This chain connects TRBV10-3 to TRBJ2-1, with 10 bases matching TRBD2. The germline V gene encodes CDR1 ENHRY and CDR2 SYGVKD. The CDR3 loop spans 15 amino acids. The ends lost 6 bases at V and 10 bases at J; junction bases unmatched: 12. The CDR3 protein is CAISASGSGAGEQFF. The CDR3 region has the DNA TGTGCCATCAGCGCTAGCGGGAGTGGCGCGGGCGAGCAGTTCTTC.

The gene calls are TRBV5-1 and TRBJ1-1; the D gene is possibly TRBD1 (5 bases). In germline, CDR1 is SGHRS, CDR2 YFSETQ. Deletions cut 0 bases from V and 9 bases from J, with 9 bases between. This CDR3 contains 12 residues. This CDR3 is CASSLDRSQAFF. CDR3 DNA sequence: TGCGCCAGCAGCTTGGACAGGTCGCAAGCTTTCTTT. Combining the CDR3 with reference TRBV5-1 and TRBJ1-1 gives the whole variable domain KAGVTQTPRYLIKTRGQQVTLSCSPISGHRSVSWYQQTPGQGLQFLFEYFSETQRNKGNFPGRFSGRQFSNSRSEMNVSTLELGDSALYLCASSLDRSQAFFGQGTRLTVV.

V is TRBV10-3 and J is TRBJ2-7; 8 bases are shared with TRBD2. The V segment lost 2 bases and the J segment 4 bases; nucleotides outside the gene matches: 10. The length of the CDR3 is 16 residues. Germline V CDR1 and CDR2: ENHRY, SYGVKD. CDR3 coding DNA: TGTGCCATCAGTGAGCCGGGGGGGCAGGGCGGTTACGAGCAGTACTTC. It yields the protein CAISEPGGQGGYEQYF.

This clone was seen a handful of times. The chain recombines TRBV2 with TRBJ1-4; a possible D gene is TRBD1 (6 bases). Germline values: CDR1 SNHLY, CDR2 FYNNEI. Trimming stripped 7 bases from V and 7 bases from J, with 10 bases between. CDR3 length: 12 amino acids. CDR3 coding DNA: TGTGCCAGCACAGGGGATGGTGAAAAACTGTTTTTT. Amino acids: CASTGDGEKLFF.

The chain carries TRBV19 and TRBJ1-5; tentative D call: TRBD1 (6 bases). Germline V gene lookup returns CDR1 LNHDA and CDR2 SQIVND (reference sequence). The CDR3 totals 15 residues. Trimming removed 5 bases at V and 7 bases at J, with 18 bases between. The CDR3 nucleotides read TGTGCCAGTAGTGCTACCAGGGGTCGCTGGCAGCCCCAGCATTTT. This gives the protein CASSATRGRWQPQHF.

This clone has a single count. V usage is TRBV20-1 and J usage is TRBJ1-1; D not certain. CDR3 length: 11 amino acids. Germline-derived CDR1 and CDR2 are DFQATT and SNEGSKA (reference sequence). CDR3 DNA: TGCCGAGTACGAGGGAACACTGAAGCTTTCTTT. It translates to CRVRGNTEAFF.